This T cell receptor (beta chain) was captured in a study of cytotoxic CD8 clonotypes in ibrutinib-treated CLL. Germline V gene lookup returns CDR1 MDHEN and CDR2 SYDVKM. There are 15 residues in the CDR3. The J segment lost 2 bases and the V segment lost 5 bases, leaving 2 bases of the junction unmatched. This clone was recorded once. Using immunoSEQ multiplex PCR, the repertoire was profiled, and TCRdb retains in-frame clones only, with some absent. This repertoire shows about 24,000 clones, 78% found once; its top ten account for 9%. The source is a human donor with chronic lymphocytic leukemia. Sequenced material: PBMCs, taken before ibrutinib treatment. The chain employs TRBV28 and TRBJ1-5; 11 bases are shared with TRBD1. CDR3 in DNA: TGTGCCAGCAGTGGGACAGGGGGAGGCAATCAGCCCCAGCATTTT. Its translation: CASSGTGGGNQPQHF.